The next 30 T cell receptor beta chains were all read from a single sample in a study of shared clonotypes between healthy human individuals. The method was immunoSEQ multiplex PCR; TCRdb's version includes in-frame clones alone and lacks a portion of them. The sample contains about 320,000 clones, 80% to 90% of which appear only once. Sequences were obtained from memory CD8+ T cells sorted from blood. Subset specified: CD45RO+ cells pooled with CCR7-negative TemRA cells. These receptors came from a man between 18 and 29 years old in good health.

This sequence joins TRBV27 and TRBJ2-7; D remains unclear. Germline V lookup: CDR1 MNHEY, CDR2 SMNVEV (reference sequence). This CDR3 region has 12 residues. The V and J ends lost 2 bases and 3 bases respectively, with 5 bases between them. The CDR3: CASSLPSYEQYF. CDR3 nucleotide sequence: TGTGCCAGCAGTTTACCGAGCTACGAGCAGTACTTC.

The V gene is TRBV11-2, the J gene TRBJ2-7; TRBD1 matches 7 bases. This CDR3 has 14 amino acids. Per the germline V gene, CDR1 is SGHAT and CDR2 is FQNNGV. V shed 4 bases and J 1 base; nucleotides not matched to a gene: 4. CDR3: CASSYRTGSYEQYF. In DNA form, the CDR3 reads TGTGCCAGCAGCTACCGGACAGGTTCCTACGAGCAGTACTTC. The full variable domain, rest sourced from reference TRBV11-2 and TRBJ2-7, is EAGVAQSPRYKIIEKRQSVAFWCNPISGHATLYWYQQILGQGPKLLIQFQNNGVVDDSQLPKDRFSAERLKGVDSTLKIQPAKLEDSAVYLCASSYRTGSYEQYFGPGTRLTVT.

A word on this clone: The same CDR3 arises from other DNA sequences in this sample as well. The chain recombines TRBV7-2 with TRBJ1-2; D not resolved. Between the trimmed V and J ends, which lost 5 bases and 3 bases, there was a span of 13 bases. This CDR3 spans 14 amino acids. CDR1 and CDR2 from the germline V gene are SGHTA and FQGNSA. The CDR3 reads CASSAPGGDYGYTF. CDR3 nucleotide sequence: TGTGCCAGCAGCGCCCCCGGCGGTGACTATGGCTACACCTTC.

This clone was seen just once. The chain is built from TRBV9 and TRBJ1-1; D possibly corresponds to TRBD1 (5 bases). This CDR3 has 13 amino acids. CDR1 and CDR2 from the germline V gene are SGDLS and YYNGEE. Trimming removed 0 bases from V and 9 bases from J, with 12 bases in between. The CDR3 DNA is TGTGCCAGCAGCGTAGGGGGGAGTGACCAAGCTTTCTTT. Translation gives CASSVGGSDQAFF.

V is TRBV11-2 and J is TRBJ2-1; 7 nucleotides align to TRBD1. Germline assignment: CDR1 SGHAT and CDR2 FQNNGV. CDR3 size: 16 residues. The trim removed 4 bases at V and 2 bases at J, leaving 8 bases unmatched. CDR3 DNA: TGTGCCAGCAGCTCCCAGCTCGGGACAGCCTACAATGAGCAGTTCTTC. This codes for CASSSQLGTAYNEQFF.

This chain joins TRBV4-1 and TRBJ2-7; D is ambiguous. Trimming took off 4 bases at V and 4 bases at J, with 17 bases between the two ends. The CDR3 is made up of 15 amino acids. CDR1 is MGHRA and CDR2 is YSYEKL in the germline V gene. CDR3 sequence reads: CASSPLSLGMYEQYF. The CDR3 DNA sequence: TGCGCCAGCAGCCCCCTTTCTTTGGGAATGTACGAGCAGTACTTC.

The V gene is TRBV11-2, the J gene TRBJ2-5, with D possibly TRBD1 on 5 matching bases. CDR1 and CDR2 from the germline V gene are SGHAT and FQNNGV. The CDR3 runs 14 residues. Trimming removed 1 base from V and 2 bases from J, with 8 bases in between. As DNA, the CDR3 is TGTGCCAGCAGCTTAGTCGACAGTCAAGAGACCCAGTACTTC. Translation gives CASSLVDSQETQYF.

The chain uses TRBV27 and TRBJ1-4; D may be TRBD1 (5 bases). The CDR3 spans 13 residues. Trimming pared 11 bases from V and 11 bases from J, leaving 21 bases between. Germline V gene data show CDR1 as MNHEY and CDR2 as SMNVEV (reference sequence). The CDR3 loop reads CASGGTYTGKLFF. In DNA, the CDR3 is TGTGCCTCCGGGGGGACCTACACGGGGAAACTGTTTTTT.

The chain has TRBV6-5 and TRBJ2-1; TRBD2 matches at 12 bases. This CDR3 spans 15 amino acids. J gave up 4 bases and V 4 bases, and 2 bases lay outside the gene matches. The germline gives CDR1 MNHEY, CDR2 SVGAGI. The CDR3: CASSSTSGRYNEQFF. CDR3 coding DNA: TGTGCCAGCAGTTCGACTAGCGGGAGATACAATGAGCAGTTCTTC.

This chain uses TRBV30 with TRBJ1-2, with 7 bases identical to TRBD1. The CDR3 spans 15 residues. The trim removed 2 bases at V and 3 bases at J, leaving 9 bases unmatched. The germline V gene encodes CDR1 GTSNPN and CDR2 SVGIG (reference sequence). The DNA for the CDR3 is TGTGCCTGGAGTTCCGGGACAGCGAACCACTATGGCTACACCTTC. Residues: CAWSSGTANHYGYTF.

The chain combines TRBV9 with TRBJ2-3, with 12 bases fitting TRBD2. CDR1 SGDLS and CDR2 YYNGEE come from the germline V gene. This CDR3 region has 16 residues. The ends lost 0 bases at V and 1 base at J; junction bases unmatched: 0. The CDR3 nucleotides read TGTGCCAGCAGCGTAGGGACTAGCGGGGGCACAGATACGCAGTATTTT. This sequence encodes CASSVGTSGGTDTQYF.

The chain recombines TRBV5-1 with TRBJ1-4, with D uncertain. Per the germline V gene, CDR1 is SGHRS and CDR2 is YFSETQ. V lost 5 bases to trimming and J lost 1 base, with 9 bases between them. The length of the CDR3 is 14 residues. CDR3 coding DNA: TGCGCCAGCAGGGAGGGAGTAACTAATGAAAAACTGTTTTTT. The encoded protein is CASREGVTNEKLFF. Full variable domain (rest looked up from reference TRBV5-1 and TRBJ1-4): KAGVTQTPRYLIKTRGQQVTLSCSPISGHRSVSWYQQTPGQGLQFLFEYFSETQRNKGNFPGRFSGRQFSNSRSEMNVSTLELGDSALYLCASREGVTNEKLFFGSGTQLSVL.

V and J are TRBV20-1 and TRBJ2-5, with no clear D. The V end was cut by 6 bases, the J end by 3 bases, with 8 bases between. The V gene's germline CDR1 is DFQATT and CDR2 SNEGSKA (reference sequence). The CDR3 spans 11 residues. CDR3 DNA: TGCAGTGCGAACAGAGAAGAGACCCAGTACTTC. Its protein product is CSANREETQYF.

V is TRBV27 and J is TRBJ2-7; 8 bases align to TRBD1. V lost 4 bases and J lost 6; bases outside the gene matches: 5. Germline V gene sequence: CDR1 MNHEY, CDR2 SMNVEV (reference sequence). CDR3 length: 13 residues. The CDR3 region is CASSYITGGEQYF. The CDR3 DNA reads as TGTGCCAGCAGTTACATTACAGGGGGCGAGCAGTACTTC.

The chain couples TRBV2 to TRBJ1-1; D gene uncertain. The ends were cut back, 2 bases at V and 3 bases at J, with 4 bases in the middle. Germline CDR1 reads SNHLY; CDR2 reads FYNNEI. The CDR3 has 12 residues. CDR3 DNA sequence: TGTGCCAGCAGTGAATGGGACACTGAAGCTTTCTTT. It codes for CASSEWDTEAFF.

J is TRBJ2-3 and V is TRBV21-1. TRBV21-1 is termed a pseudogene. This CDR3 region has 16 residues. This CDR3 is CASSRIPGPPRDTQYF. Here the CDR3 DNA reads TGTGCCAGCAGCAGGATACCGGGACCCCCAAGGGATACGCAGTATTTT.

The chain links TRBV4-1 to TRBJ2-1, with D uncertain. The CDR3 covers 14 residues. Trimming took 1 base from V and 5 from J, leaving 9 bases between them. Germline V CDR1 and CDR2: MGHRA, YSYEKL. In nucleotides, the CDR3 is TGCGCCAGCAGCCAAGGACAACCCAACAATGAGCAGTTCTTC. Protein product: CASSQGQPNNEQFF.

Remarks on this clone: This same CDR3 is encoded by further DNA sequences in the sample. V gene TRBV27 combines with J gene TRBJ1-5; possibly TRBD1 for D (6 bases). The V gene lost 3 bases and the J gene lost 0 bases, with 9 bases spanning the gap. CDR1 and CDR2 from the germline V gene are MNHEY and SMNVEV (reference sequence). The length of the CDR3 is 15 residues. CDR3: CASSLSQGSNQPQHF. The DNA of the CDR3 is TGTGCCAGCAGTTTGTCACAGGGTAGCAATCAGCCCCAGCATTTT.

The genes are TRBV6-1 and TRBJ2-7; 11 positions match TRBD1. V lost 0 bases to trimming and J lost 6 bases; unmatched junction nucleotides: 4. Germline values: CDR1 MNHNS, CDR2 SASEGT. The CDR3 runs to 15 residues. CDR3 sequence reads: CASSEAWTGGGEQYF. The CDR3 DNA reads TGTGCCAGCAGTGAAGCTTGGACAGGGGGCGGCGAGCAGTACTTC.

This clone was seen more than once but under ten times. J is TRBJ1-1 and V is TRBV30, with D possibly matching TRBD1 (5 bases). V lost 3 bases, J lost 4 bases, and 15 bases lay in between. The germline V gene has CDR1 GTSNPN and CDR2 SVGIG (reference sequence). There are 14 residues in the CDR3. This chain's CDR3 is CAWSATVAPTEAFF. The CDR3 DNA is TGTGCCTGGAGCGCGACAGTGGCCCCCACTGAAGCTTTCTTT.

The chain links TRBV27 to TRBJ2-7; TRBD2 matches at 9 bases. Germline loops: CDR1 MNHEY, CDR2 SMNVEV (reference sequence). The J segment lost 5 bases and the V segment lost 3 bases, leaving 5 bases of the junction unmatched. CDR3 length: 14 residues. CDR3 protein: CASSLSGGIDEQYF. The CDR3 bases are TGTGCCAGCAGTTTGAGCGGGGGGATCGACGAGCAGTACTTC.

The V call is TRBV7-8, the J call TRBJ2-3; 7 bases are a match to TRBD2. V lost 4 bases to trimming and J lost 5 bases; unmatched junction nucleotides: 12. This CDR3 has 16 amino acids. Germline V lookup: CDR1 SGHVS, CDR2 FQNEAQ. The CDR3 region is CASSSPYAGVEDTQYF. DNA of the CDR3: TGTGCCAGCAGCTCCCCGTACGCGGGAGTGGAAGATACGCAGTATTTT.

The chain is built from TRBV30 and TRBJ1-2, with 7 bases aligning to TRBD1. CDR1 and CDR2 (germline): GTSNPN, SVGIG (reference sequence). The V and J ends lost 2 bases and 8 bases, in that order; junction bases with no gene match: 5. The CDR3 contains 12 residues. The CDR3 reads CAWSYTGAGYTF. The CDR3 nucleotides read TGTGCCTGGAGTTATACAGGGGCCGGCTACACCTTC.

This clone was seen a few times. The chain has TRBV9 and TRBJ2-2; D is perhaps TRBD1 (6 bases). The CDR3 runs 15 residues. In germline, CDR1 is SGDLS, CDR2 YYNGEE. V was shortened by 0 bases and J by 5 bases, with 11 bases between the two germline ends. In DNA form, the CDR3 reads TGTGCCAGCAGCGTAGAAACAGGGTCAACCGGGGAGCTGTTTTTT. Amino acids: CASSVETGSTGELFF.

The gene calls are TRBV6-5 and TRBJ2-5; D tentatively reads TRBD1 or TRBD2 (6 bases each). Trimming removed 3 bases from V and 5 bases from J, with 10 bases in between. The CDR3 consists of 13 residues. Looked up from germline, CDR1 is MNHEY and CDR2 is SVGAGI. In nucleotides, the CDR3 is TGTGCCAGCAGTTATTACGGGGGCGAGACCCAGTACTTC. As protein: CASSYYGGETQYF.

J is TRBJ2-7 and V is TRBV7-6; 7 nucleotides align to TRBD2. The CDR3 contains 13 residues. Germline V gene data show CDR1 as SGHVS and CDR2 as FNYEAQ. V gave up 5 bases and J gave up 4 bases; unmatched junction bases: 5. The CDR3 reads CASSHGEGYEQYF. The CDR3 DNA reads as TGTGCCAGCAGCCACGGGGAGGGATACGAGCAGTACTTC.

This clone was counted between two and nine times. The chain joins TRBV21-1 to TRBJ2-7. TRBV21-1 is a pseudogene. The CDR3 covers 18 residues. CDR3 amino acids: CASPDLKGGRTLAYEQYF. CDR3 sequence (DNA): TGTGCCAGCCCAGATCTGAAAGGGGGGCGGACCCTAGCCTACGAGCAGTACTTC.

The chain joins TRBV4-1 to TRBJ1-5, with D hard to call. The CDR3 has 15 residues. Looked up from germline, CDR1 is MGHRA and CDR2 is YSYEKL. V lost 4 bases to trimming and J lost 4 bases, with 14 bases between them. The CDR3 is CASSPSVPGNQPQHF. As DNA, the CDR3 is TGCGCCAGCAGCCCCAGTGTTCCCGGGAATCAGCCCCAGCATTTT.

This chain connects TRBV5-4 to TRBJ1-2; D uncertain. V gave up 2 bases and J gave up 0 bases, with 5 bases separating them. The CDR3 runs 13 residues. Germline assignment: CDR1 SGHNT and CDR2 YYREEE (reference sequence). This chain's CDR3 is CASSFAANYGYTF. CDR3 in DNA: TGTGCCAGCAGCTTCGCAGCTAACTATGGCTACACCTTC.

The J gene is TRBJ2-5, the V gene TRBV10-3; no clear D gene. The CDR3 spans 15 residues. Germline V gene lookup returns CDR1 ENHRY and CDR2 SYGVKD. Between the trimmed V and J ends, which lost 8 bases and 5 bases, there was a span of 21 bases. CDR3 in DNA: TGTGCCATCGCTCGGTCAGTAAACGACGGGGAGACCCAGTACTTC. This sequence encodes CAIARSVNDGETQYF.